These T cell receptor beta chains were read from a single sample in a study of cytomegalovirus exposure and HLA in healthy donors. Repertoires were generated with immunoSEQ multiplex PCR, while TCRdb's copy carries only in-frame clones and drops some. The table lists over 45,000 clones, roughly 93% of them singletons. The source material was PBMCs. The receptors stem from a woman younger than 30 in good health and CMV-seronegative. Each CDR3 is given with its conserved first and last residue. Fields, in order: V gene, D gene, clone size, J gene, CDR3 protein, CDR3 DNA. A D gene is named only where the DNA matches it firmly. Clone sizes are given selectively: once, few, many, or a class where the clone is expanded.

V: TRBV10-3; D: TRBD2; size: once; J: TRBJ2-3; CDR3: CAISTSGISTDTQYF; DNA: TGTGCCATCAGCACTAGCGGGATTAGCACAGATACGCAGTATTTT
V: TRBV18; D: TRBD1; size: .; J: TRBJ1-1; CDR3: CASSRQGMNTEAFF; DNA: TGTGCCAGCTCAAGACAGGGAATGAACACTGAAGCTTTCTTT
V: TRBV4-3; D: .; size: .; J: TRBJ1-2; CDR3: CASSQVIRVRLNYGYTF; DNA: TGCGCCAGCAGCCAAGTCATCCGTGTTAGACTTAACTATGGCTACACCTTC
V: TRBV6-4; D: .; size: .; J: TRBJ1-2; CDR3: CASSDSHYGYTF; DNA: TGTGCCAGCAGTGACAGCCACTATGGCTACACCTTC
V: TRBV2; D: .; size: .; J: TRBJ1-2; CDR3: CASSEESGSGSDYTF; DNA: TGTGCCAGCAGTGAAGAATCTGGGTCAGGGTCTGACTACACCTTC
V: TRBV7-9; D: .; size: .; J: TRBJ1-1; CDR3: CASSLSREVIEAFF; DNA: TGTGCCAGCAGCTTATCCCGGGAAGTCATTGAAGCTTTCTTT
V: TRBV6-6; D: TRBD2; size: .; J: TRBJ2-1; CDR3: CASSHGLAGGPEQFF; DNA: TGTGCCAGCAGCCACGGGCTAGCGGGAGGTCCTGAGCAGTTCTTC
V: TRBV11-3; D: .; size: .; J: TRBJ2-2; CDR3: CASSFIRVPLTGELFF; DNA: TGTGCCAGCAGCTTCATCAGGGTCCCCCTCACCGGGGAGCTGTTTTTT
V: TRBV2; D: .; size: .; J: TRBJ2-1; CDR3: CASSEALRVGGEQFF; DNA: TGTGCCAGCAGTGAGGCGCTCCGGGTCGGGGGTGAGCAGTTCTTC
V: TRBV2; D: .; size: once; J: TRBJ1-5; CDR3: CASSETGVSQPQHF; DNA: TGTGCCAGCAGTGAGACGGGGGTCAGCCAGCCCCAGCATTTT
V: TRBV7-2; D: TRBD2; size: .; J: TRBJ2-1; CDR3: CASSLASGSHNEQFF; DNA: TGTGCCAGCAGCTTAGCCAGCGGGAGCCACAATGAGCAGTTCTTC
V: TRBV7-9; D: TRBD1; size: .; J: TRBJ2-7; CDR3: CASSHRDRSSYEQYF; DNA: TGTGCCAGCAGCCATCGGGACAGGAGCTCCTACGAGCAGTACTTC
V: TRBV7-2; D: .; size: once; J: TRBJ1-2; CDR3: CASSQTGTAGMSYGYTF; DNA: TGTGCCAGCAGCCAGACCGGGACTGCGGGTATGAGTTATGGCTACACCTTC
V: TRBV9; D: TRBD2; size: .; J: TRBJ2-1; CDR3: CASSPGLAGGPGNEQFF; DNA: TGTGCCAGCAGCCCCGGACTAGCGGGAGGGCCGGGAAATGAGCAGTTCTTC
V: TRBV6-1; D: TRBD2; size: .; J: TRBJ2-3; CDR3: CASSEAWRGGADTQYF; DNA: TGTGCCAGCAGTGAAGCCTGGCGGGGGGGTGCAGATACGCAGTATTTT
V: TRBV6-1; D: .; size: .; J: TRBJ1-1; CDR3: CASSGVLRARNTEAFF; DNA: TGTGCCAGCAGTGGGGTACTCAGGGCGAGGAACACTGAAGCTTTCTTT
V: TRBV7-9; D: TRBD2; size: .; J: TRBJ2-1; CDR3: CASSRSGGAYNEQFF; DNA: TGTGCCAGCAGCCGCAGCGGGGGGGCCTACAATGAGCAGTTCTTC
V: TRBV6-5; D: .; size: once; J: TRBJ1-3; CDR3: CASSLRSGNTIYF; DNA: TGTGCCAGCAGTCTCCGCTCTGGAAACACCATATATTTT
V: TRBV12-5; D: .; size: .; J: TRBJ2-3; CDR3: CASGLAGIPRPTDTQYF; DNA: TGTGCTAGTGGTTTGGCAGGGATCCCCAGACCCACAGATACGCAGTATTTT
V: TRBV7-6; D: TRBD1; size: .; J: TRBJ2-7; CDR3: CASSPDRVSYEQYF; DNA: TGTGCCAGCAGCCCCGACAGGGTCAGTTACGAGCAGTACTTC
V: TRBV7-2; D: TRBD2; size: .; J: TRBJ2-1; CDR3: CASSRLAGIHEQFF; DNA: TGTGCCAGCAGCCGACTAGCGGGGATCCATGAGCAGTTCTTC
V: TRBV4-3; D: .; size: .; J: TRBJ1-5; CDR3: CASSQDVSRIQPQHF; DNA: TGCGCCAGCAGCCAAGATGTTTCCAGGATTCAGCCCCAGCATTTT
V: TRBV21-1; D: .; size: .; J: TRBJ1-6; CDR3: CASSNWTGFGRSSPLHF; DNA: TGTGCCAGCAGCAACTGGACAGGGTTCGGAAGAAGTTCACCCCTCCACTTT
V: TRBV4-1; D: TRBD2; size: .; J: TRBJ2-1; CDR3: CASSQVASGGGYNEQFF; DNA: TGCGCCAGCAGCCAAGTAGCTAGCGGGGGGGGTTACAATGAGCAGTTCTTC
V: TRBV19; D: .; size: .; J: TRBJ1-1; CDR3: CASSISGMNTEAFF; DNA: TGTGCCAGTAGTATTTCAGGCATGAACACTGAAGCTTTCTTT
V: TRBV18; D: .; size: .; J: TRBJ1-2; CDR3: CASSPGAGIDPHGYTF; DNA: TGTGCCAGCTCACCGGGGGCAGGAATCGACCCCCATGGCTACACCTTC
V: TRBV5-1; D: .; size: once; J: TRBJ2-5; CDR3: CASSSRFRETQYF; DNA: TGCGCCAGCAGTTCCCGGTTCCGAGAGACCCAGTACTTC
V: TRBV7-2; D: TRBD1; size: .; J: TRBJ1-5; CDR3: CASSLVGQGASTQPQHF; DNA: TGTGCCAGCAGCTTAGTAGGGCAGGGGGCATCCACTCAGCCCCAGCATTTT
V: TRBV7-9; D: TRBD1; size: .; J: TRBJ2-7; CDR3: CASSLGGQGAYEQYF; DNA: TGTGCCAGCAGCTTAGGGGGACAGGGGGCCTACGAGCAGTACTTC
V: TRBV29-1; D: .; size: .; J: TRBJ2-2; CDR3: CSGRRGTGELFF; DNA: TGCAGCGGGCGGCGGGGTACCGGGGAGCTGTTTTTT
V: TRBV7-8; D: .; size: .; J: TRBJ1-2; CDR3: CASSPGVVNYGYTF; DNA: TGTGCCAGCAGCCCCGGGGTCGTAAACTATGGCTACACCTTC
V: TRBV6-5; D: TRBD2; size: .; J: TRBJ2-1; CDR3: CASRATSGPYNEQFF; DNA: TGTGCCAGCAGGGCCACTAGCGGCCCCTACAATGAGCAGTTCTTC
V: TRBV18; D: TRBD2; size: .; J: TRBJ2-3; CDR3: CASSPLGTTITDTQYF; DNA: TGTGCCAGCTCACCACTCGGGACTACGATCACAGATACGCAGTATTTT
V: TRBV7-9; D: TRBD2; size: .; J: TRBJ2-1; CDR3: CASSLKRDRPLEQFF; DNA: TGTGCCAGCAGCTTAAAGCGGGACCGTCCACTAGAGCAGTTCTTC
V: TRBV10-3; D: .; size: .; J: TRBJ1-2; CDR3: CAISESGTAGYSGYTF; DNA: TGTGCCATCAGTGAGTCCGGAACGGCAGGGTATAGTGGCTACACCTTC
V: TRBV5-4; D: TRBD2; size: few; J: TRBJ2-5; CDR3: CASSWSGRGGQETQYF; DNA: TGTGCCAGCAGCTGGAGCGGGCGGGGGGGCCAAGAGACCCAGTACTTC
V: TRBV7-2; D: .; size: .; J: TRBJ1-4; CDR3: CASSLQTGEKLFF; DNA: TGTGCCAGCAGCTTACAAACAGGGGAAAAACTGTTTTTT
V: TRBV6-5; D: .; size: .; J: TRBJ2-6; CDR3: CASSYSRVSGANVLTF; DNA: TGTGCCAGCAGTTACTCGAGGGTCTCTGGGGCCAACGTCCTGACTTTC
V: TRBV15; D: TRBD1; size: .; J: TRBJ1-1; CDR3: CATSYPGQGARAFF; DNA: TGTGCCACCAGCTACCCGGGACAGGGGGCACGAGCTTTCTTT
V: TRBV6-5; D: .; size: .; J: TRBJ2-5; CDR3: CASSVSSLLAQYF; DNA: TGTGCCAGCAGTGTTTCCAGTCTCTTGGCCCAGTACTTC
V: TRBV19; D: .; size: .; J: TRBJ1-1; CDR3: CASIGTEAFF; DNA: TGTGCCAGTATAGGGACAGAAGCTTTCTTT
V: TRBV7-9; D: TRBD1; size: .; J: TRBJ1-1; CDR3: CASSLQGAHTEAFF; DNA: TGTGCCAGCAGCTTACAGGGGGCCCACACTGAAGCTTTCTTT
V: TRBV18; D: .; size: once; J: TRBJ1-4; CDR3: CASSPLRATNEKLFF; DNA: TGTGCCAGCTCACCACTGAGAGCAACTAATGAAAAACTGTTTTTT
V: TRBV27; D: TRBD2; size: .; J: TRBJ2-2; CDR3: CASSLLGTSGSWGTGELFF; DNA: TGTGCCAGCAGTTTATTAGGGACTAGCGGGAGTTGGGGCACCGGGGAGCTGTTTTTT
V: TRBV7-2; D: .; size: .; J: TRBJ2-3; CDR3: CASSLDPVTDTQYF; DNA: TGTGCCAGCAGCTTAGATCCAGTCACAGATACGCAGTATTTT
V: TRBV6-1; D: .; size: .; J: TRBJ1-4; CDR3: CANSRATNEKLFF; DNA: TGTGCCAACTCCAGGGCAACTAATGAAAAACTGTTTTTT
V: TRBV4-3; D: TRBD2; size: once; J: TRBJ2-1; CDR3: CASSQETSGGYNEQFF; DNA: TGCGCCAGCAGCCAAGAGACTAGCGGGGGCTACAATGAGCAGTTCTTC
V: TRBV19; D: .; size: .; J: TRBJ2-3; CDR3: CASSIDGLTTDTQYF; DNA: TGTGCCAGTAGTATAGATGGACTGACCACAGATACGCAGTATTTT
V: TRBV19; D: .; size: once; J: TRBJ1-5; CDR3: CASSISRASNQPQHF; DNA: TGTGCCAGTAGTATCTCGCGTGCTAGCAATCAGCCCCAGCATTTT
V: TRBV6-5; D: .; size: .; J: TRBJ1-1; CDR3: CASSWTTDEAFF; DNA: TGTGCCAGCAGTTGGACAACGGATGAAGCTTTCTTT
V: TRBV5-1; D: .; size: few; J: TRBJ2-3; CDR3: CASSIAVSTDTQYF; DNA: TGCGCCAGCAGCATAGCGGTTAGCACAGATACGCAGTATTTT
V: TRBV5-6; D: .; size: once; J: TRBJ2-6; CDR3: CASSLIMRAAGANVLTF; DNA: TGTGCCAGCAGCTTAATTATGAGGGCGGCTGGGGCCAACGTCCTGACTTTC
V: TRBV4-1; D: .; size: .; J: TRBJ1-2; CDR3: CASSQDPGTYGYTF; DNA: TGCGCCAGCAGCCAAGATCCAGGAACCTATGGCTACACCTTC
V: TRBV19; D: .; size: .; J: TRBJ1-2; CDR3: CASSMGRNRHGYTF; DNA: TGTGCCAGTAGTATGGGGCGGAATCGGCATGGCTACACCTTC
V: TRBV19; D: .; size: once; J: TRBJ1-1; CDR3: CASSIARGTEAFF; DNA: TGTGCCAGTAGTATCGCCCGGGGGACCGAAGCTTTCTTT
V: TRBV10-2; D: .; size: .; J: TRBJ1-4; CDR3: CASNQPGDEKLFF; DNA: TGCGCCAGCAACCAACCGGGGGATGAAAAACTGTTTTTT
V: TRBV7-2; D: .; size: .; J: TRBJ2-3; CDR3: CASSFGGPTDTQYF; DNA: TGTGCCAGCAGCTTCGGGGGGCCCACAGATACGCAGTATTTT
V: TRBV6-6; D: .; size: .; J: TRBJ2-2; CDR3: CASREGELFF; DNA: TGTGCCAGCAGGGAGGGGGAGCTGTTTTTT
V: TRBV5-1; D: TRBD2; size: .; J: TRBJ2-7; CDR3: CASSSPGLAGTEQYF; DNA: TGCGCCAGCAGCTCGCCGGGACTAGCGGGGACCGAGCAGTACTTC